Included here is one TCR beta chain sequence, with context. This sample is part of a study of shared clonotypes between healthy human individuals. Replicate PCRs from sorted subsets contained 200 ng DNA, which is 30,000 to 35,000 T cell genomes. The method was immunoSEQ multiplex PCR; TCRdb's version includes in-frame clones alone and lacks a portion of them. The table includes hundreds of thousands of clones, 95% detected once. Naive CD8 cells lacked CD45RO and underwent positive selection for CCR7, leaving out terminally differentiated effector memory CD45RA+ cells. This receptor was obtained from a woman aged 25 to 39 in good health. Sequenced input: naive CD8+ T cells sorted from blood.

CDR3 in amino acids: CASNVMGEQFF. The CDR3 DNA follows: TGTGCCAGCAACGTTATGGGTGAGCAGTTCTTC. The rearrangement uses TRBV6-1 and TRBJ2-1; the D is unclear. CDR1 and CDR2 (germline): MNHNS, SASEGT. Trimming removed 7 bases at V and 9 bases at J, with 10 bases between. The CDR3 is made up of 11 amino acids.